This record concerns one TCR beta chain sequence. Its antigen is not known. The record originates from a study of shared clonotypes between healthy human individuals. In the study overall: Donors, aged 18 to 49, were a couple of women and a few men. Study-wide results and caveats: Rarefaction showed sorted-subset sequencing was incomplete despite large depth.

Deletions cut 0 bases from V and 4 bases from J, with 10 bases between. Germline V lookup: CDR1 LNHNV, CDR2 YYDKDF (reference sequence). The CDR3 extends over 14 amino acids. Each cell subset's genomic DNA was divided evenly among several immunoSEQ plates. TCRdb's copy holds only in-frame clones and misses some; the assay was immunoSEQ multiplex PCR. The sample consists of around 700,000 clones, about 80% of them appearing once. A split of CD4+ cells into CD45RA+ naive and CD45RA-negative memory subsets was performed. Sequencing used memory CD4+ T cells sorted from blood. Specified subset: CD45RA-negative fraction. This TCR derives from a woman aged 25 to 39 in good health. The chain joins TRBV15 to TRBJ2-7; D tentatively reads TRBD1 or TRBD2 (5 bases each). The CDR3 is CATSREGVWYEQYF. The CDR3, as DNA: TGTGCCACCAGCAGAGAGGGGGTTTGGTACGAGCAGTACTTC.